This record looks at one T cell receptor beta chain sequence and its context. The data stem from a study of blood T cell repertoires in COVID-19. Measured with immunoSEQ multiplex PCR; TCRdb has only the in-frame clones, and not every one. The data hold 250,000 or so clones, with approximately 90% observed a single time. This TCR was sampled from a woman in her twenties or thirties with acute COVID-19. The sequenced material came from PBMCs or T cells enriched from blood (not recorded which).

The DNA for the CDR3 is TGCGCCAGCAGCTTGGAGGGGACAGGGGAAACTGGGGCCAACGTCCTGACTTTC. Protein: CASSLEGTGETGANVLTF. The chain is built from TRBV5-1 and TRBJ2-6; 10 bases align to TRBD1. CDR1 SGHRS and CDR2 YFSETQ come from the germline V gene. J was trimmed by 2 bases and V by 0 bases; bases with no gene match: 5. The CDR3 is 18 amino acids.